Below are 28 T cell receptor beta chains sequenced from a single sample in a study of blood T cells in healthy people across ages. It was with a sample-barcoded 5' primer and a J-beta primer mix that a second PCR of roughly 7 to 12 cycles was run. TCRdb re-called the 5' RACE reads through MiXCR, storing one row per CDR3 protein. This sample has about 620,000 distinct CDR3 sequences, with over 20% found just once. Input material: blood. Receptor source: a man aged 70 or older in good health.

A few counts support this clonotype. This chain links TRBV28 with TRBJ2-1; 9 bases map to TRBD2. Germline V gene lookup returns CDR1 MDHEN and CDR2 SYDVKM. The ends lost 7 bases at V and 5 bases at J; junction bases unmatched: 6. This CDR3 has 14 amino acids. CDR3 residues: CASNLSGRDNEQFF. In DNA, the CDR3 is TGTGCCAGCAACCTTAGCGGGAGAGACAATGAGCAGTTCTTC.

This clonotype has a handful of counts. V and J are TRBV20-1 and TRBJ2-1; D is tentatively TRBD1 or TRBD2 (6 bases each). Germline V lookup: CDR1 DFQATT, CDR2 SNEGSKA (reference sequence). V was cut by 6 bases and J by 4 bases, with 22 bases left in between. The length of the CDR3 is 16 residues. The CDR3 is CSARIPGARVYNEQFF. In DNA, the CDR3 is TGCAGTGCCCGGATTCCGGGGGCGAGGGTTTACAATGAGCAGTTCTTC.

Details on this clonotype: One end of the junction fails to match germline, which may point to a read error. The chain employs TRBV4-1 and TRBJ2-3; TRBD2 aligns across 13 bases. The CDR3 loop spans 17 amino acids. Germline CDR1 is MGHRA and CDR2 is YSYEKL. The CDR3 spells CASSQSPGTSGDDTQYF. The DNA for the CDR3 is TGCGCTAGCAGCCAATCCCCCGGGACTAGCGGGGATGATACGCAGTATTTT.

This clonotype was picked up a small number of times. The V gene is TRBV28, the J gene TRBJ2-7, with TRBD1 matching over 7 bases. The V gene end was trimmed by 2 bases and the J gene end by 6 bases; junction bases not matched to a gene: 10. CDR1 is MDHEN and CDR2 is SYDVKM in the germline V gene. The CDR3 loop spans 15 amino acids. The CDR3, as DNA: TGTGCCAGCAGTTTAAGTCTGGGACAGTTATCCGAGCAGTACTTC. Translated, it gives CASSLSLGQLSEQYF.

This clonotype was seen more than once but under ten times. This chain uses TRBV2 with TRBJ2-1; no reliable D call. V was pared by 4 bases and J by 2 bases, with 15 bases between. The length of the CDR3 is 16 residues. The V gene's germline CDR1 is SNHLY and CDR2 FYNNEI. CDR3 protein: CASSVLEVTAYNEQFF. The DNA for the CDR3 is TGTGCCAGCAGTGTCCTCGAAGTTACGGCCTACAATGAGCAGTTCTTC.

The chain uses TRBV4-1 and TRBJ2-5; maybe TRBD1 (5 bases). The closer fit of TRBJ2-1 to the DNA end suggests the J call may be wrong. This CDR3 is built from 15 residues. Germline CDR1 reads MGHRA; CDR2 reads YSYEKL. CDR3 nucleotides: TGCGCCAGCAGCCAAGGGTGGGGCATTCAGAATGAGCAGTTCTTC. Its translation is CASSQGWGIQNEQFF.

In DNA form, the CDR3 reads TGTGCCAGCAGCTCGACAGGGGGCGTATACGAGCAGTACTTC. Translation: CASSSTGGVYEQYF. The rearrangement joins TRBV7-2 to TRBJ2-1; 10 positions agree with TRBD1. The tail of the sequence fits TRBJ2-7 better, so the J call may be wrong. This CDR3 has 14 residues. Per the germline V gene, CDR1 is SGHTA and CDR2 is FQGNSA.

The table lists this clonotype with a few counts. The chain combines TRBV4-1 with TRBJ2-5; TRBD2 matches at 8 bases. The CDR3 is 15 residues long. Germline CDR1 reads MGHRA; CDR2 reads YSYEKL. J lost 5 bases, V lost 0 bases, and 5 bases had no gene match. The CDR3 nucleotides read TGCGCCAGCAGCCAAGATAGGACTAGCCGGGAGACCCAGTACTTC. This encodes CASSQDRTSRETQYF.

This clonotype was found a few times. The chain links TRBV9 to TRBJ2-5; 11 nucleotides align to TRBD1. Germline CDR1 is SGDLS and CDR2 is YYNGEE. Trimming took 6 bases from V and 4 from J; bases not matched to a gene: 8. This CDR3 spans 15 amino acids. CDR3 in DNA: TGTGCCAGCACCCCGTGGGGGACAGGGGGAGAGACCCAGTACTTC. This codes for CASTPWGTGGETQYF.

The rearrangement links TRBV6-1 to TRBJ2-5; D unclear. Germline lookup yields CDR1 MNHNS and CDR2 SASEGT. The CDR3 covers 13 residues. The germline V and J ends were trimmed by 3 bases and 1 base, with 6 bases remaining between them. CDR3 coding DNA: TGTGCCAGCAGTGATGGTGTCCAAGAGACCCAGTACTTC. Protein: CASSDGVQETQYF.

The rearrangement joins TRBV24-1 to TRBJ2-5; 8 bases map to TRBD1. Germline CDR1 reads KGHDR; CDR2 reads SFDVKD. The CDR3 is made up of 15 amino acids. Trimming at V came to 3 bases and at J to 5 bases, leaving 7 bases not matched to a gene. The CDR3 spells CATSDHGQGGETQYF. The CDR3 coding sequence is TGTGCCACCAGTGATCACGGACAGGGTGGCGAGACCCAGTACTTC.

Only one count was recorded for this clonotype. The chain uses TRBV6-6 and TRBJ1-4; no definite D call. CDR3 length equals 15 residues. Trimming removed 6 bases at V and 4 bases at J, with 15 bases between. Germline V CDR1 and CDR2: MNHNY, SVGAGI (reference sequence). The CDR3 loop reads CASSPPPPSNEKLFF. The DNA of the CDR3 is TGTGCCAGCAGCCCTCCCCCTCCAAGTAATGAAAAACTGTTTTTT.

V usage is TRBV28 and J usage is TRBJ2-7; the match to TRBD1 covers 9 bases. CDR1 MDHEN and CDR2 SYDVKM come from the germline V gene. The CDR3 extends over 14 amino acids. J lost 2 bases, V lost 7 bases, and 6 bases had no gene match. The CDR3 protein is CASTHTGGPYEQYF. The CDR3 region has the DNA TGTGCCAGCACTCACACAGGGGGCCCCTACGAGCAGTACTTC.

The gene calls are TRBV6-6 and TRBJ1-2, with unresolved D. CDR1 and CDR2 from the germline V gene are MNHNY and SVGAGI (reference sequence). The CDR3 is 14 amino acids. Trimming took 0 bases from V and 2 from J, leaving 7 bases between them. CDR3 DNA sequence: TGTGCCAGCAGTTACTCGGGCGGCAACTATGGCTACACCTTC. Protein: CASSYSGGNYGYTF.

This clonotype showed up just a few times. This chain uses TRBV5-1 with TRBJ2-7, with D tentatively TRBD2 (6 bases). The germline V gene encodes CDR1 SGHRS and CDR2 YFSETQ. CDR3 length equals 16 residues. V lost 0 bases, J lost 0 bases, and 13 bases lay in between. The CDR3 reads CASSLEDYTISYEQYF. The CDR3 DNA reads as TGCGCCAGCAGCTTGGAGGACTACACCATCTCCTACGAGCAGTACTTC.

Details on this clonotype: A clone one base away is much larger, so this may be a read error. The V gene is TRBV5-6, the J gene TRBJ2-1; D assignment may be TRBD1 or TRBD2 (6 bases each). Germline V gives CDR1 SGHDT, CDR2 YYEEEE. The CDR3 length is 15 residues. CDR3 in amino acids: CAGSFRGLYYNEQFF. For the CDR3, the DNA is TGTGCCGGCAGCTTTCGGGGGCTCTACTACAATGAGCAGTTCTTC.

This chain links TRBV20-1 with TRBJ2-3; unclear D gene. Germline lookup yields CDR1 DFQATT and CDR2 SNEGSKA (reference sequence). The V and J ends lost 4 bases and 4 bases respectively, with 15 bases between them. The CDR3 runs to 14 residues. The CDR3 is CSATRHSPPDTQYF. As DNA, the CDR3 is TGCAGTGCTACAAGACATAGTCCCCCAGATACGCAGTATTTT.

A few counts support this clonotype. V gene TRBV28 combines with J gene TRBJ2-4; the D is unclear. The CDR3 is 13 residues long. CDR1 and CDR2 (germline): MDHEN, SYDVKM. V lost 5 bases, J lost 3 bases, and 8 bases lay in between. CDR3 in amino acids: CASSRPSKNIQYF. For the CDR3, the DNA is TGTGCCAGCAGTCGCCCAAGCAAAAACATTCAGTACTTC.

V is TRBV6-2 or TRBV6-3 and J is TRBJ2-1, with TRBD2 matching over 9 bases. The DNA end favors TRBJ2-5, so the J call may be wrong. CDR1 and CDR2 (germline): MNHEY, SVGEGT. This CDR3 comprises 16 residues. CDR3 residues: CASSYMGSGREETQYF. DNA of the CDR3: TGTGCCAGCAGTTACATGGGTAGCGGGAGAGAAGAGACCCAGTACTTC.

V and J are TRBV2 and TRBJ2-5, with D possibly being TRBD1 (6 bases). Germline CDR1 and CDR2: SNHLY and FYNNEI. V gave up 6 bases and J gave up 3 bases, with 14 bases separating them. The CDR3 length is 14 residues. The CDR3 protein is CASRERTDKETQYF. The CDR3 DNA reads as TGTGCCAGCAGAGAACGGACAGACAAAGAGACCCAGTACTTC.

The CDR3 reads CASSSLGGELFF. The CDR3 DNA is TGTGCCAGCAGTTCGTTAGGTGGGGAGCTGTTTTTT. This chain uses TRBV25-1 with TRBJ2-2; no clear D gene. V lost 5 bases, J lost 8 bases, and 9 bases lay in between. CDR1 is MGHDK and CDR2 is SYGVNS in the germline V gene. The CDR3 runs 12 residues.

The chain has TRBV7-2 and TRBJ1-3; 9 nucleotides agree with TRBD1. The CDR3 sequence is 18 residues long. Losses at the gene ends were 2 bases for V and 0 bases for J; bases not matched to a gene: 8. CDR1 and CDR2 from the germline V gene are SGHTA and FQGNSA. The CDR3 loop reads CASSLTGTGLNSGNTIYF. CDR3 coding DNA: TGTGCCAGCAGCTTAACCGGGACAGGGTTGAACTCTGGAAACACCATATATTTT.

The rearrangement uses TRBV24-1 and TRBJ2-5, with TRBD1 identical over 7 bases. V lost 4 bases to trimming and J lost 8 bases; unmatched junction nucleotides: 6. The CDR3 extends over 13 amino acids. From germline, CDR1 is KGHDR and CDR2 SFDVKD. The CDR3 sequence is CATSDGTVSTQYF. Written as DNA, the CDR3 is TGTGCCACCAGTGACGGGACAGTCTCCACCCAGTACTTC.

The rearrangement joins TRBV18 to TRBJ1-5; weak D call: TRBD1 (5 bases). The length of the CDR3 is 17 residues. Trimming took 4 bases from V and 1 from J, leaving 17 bases between them. Germline V CDR1 and CDR2: KGHSH, LQKENI. The chain's CDR3 is CASSLPRSGSSNQPQHF. CDR3 nucleotides: TGTGCCAGCTCACTTCCACGGTCAGGGAGCAGCAATCAGCCCCAGCATTTT.

The J gene is TRBJ2-1, the V gene TRBV5-1; D remains ambiguous. The CDR3 is 15 residues long. V shed 2 bases and J shed 0 bases, with 9 bases lying between them. From germline, CDR1 is SGHRS and CDR2 YFSETQ. CDR3 sequence reads: CASSLTSPSYNEQFF. In DNA, the CDR3 is TGCGCCAGCAGCTTAACCTCTCCCTCCTACAATGAGCAGTTCTTC.

This clonotype was picked up one time. The chain carries TRBV7-9 and TRBJ2-7, with a tentative D call TRBD2 (6 bases). Per germline, CDR1 SEHNR and CDR2 FQNEAQ (reference sequence). V lost 5 bases to trimming and J lost 0 bases, with 20 bases between them. The CDR3 has 17 residues. CDR3 coding DNA: TGTGCCAGCAGCCCGGCTAATGGAGGGAGTCACTCCTACGAGCAGTACTTC. Residues: CASSPANGGSHSYEQYF. Full variable domain (rest looked up from reference TRBV7-9 and TRBJ2-7): DTGVSQNPRHKITKRGQNVTFRCDPISEHNRLYWYRQTLGQGPEFLTYFQNEAQLEKSRLLSDRFSAERPKGSFSTLEIQRTEQGDSAMYLCASSPANGGSHSYEQYFGPGTRLTVT.

The chain is built from TRBV28 and TRBJ2-6, with TRBD1 identical over 8 bases. This CDR3 spans 15 amino acids. Germline lookup yields CDR1 MDHEN and CDR2 SYDVKM. J lost 0 bases, V lost 7 bases, and 2 bases had no gene match. CDR3 in DNA: TGTGCCAGCAATACAGGGGGCTCTGGGGCCAACGTCCTGACTTTC. This sequence encodes CASNTGGSGANVLTF.

V usage is TRBV5-1 and J usage is TRBJ2-1, with D perhaps TRBD2 (5 bases). CDR3 length: 18 residues. Deletions cut 0 bases from V and 0 bases from J, with 16 bases between. CDR1 and CDR2 (germline): SGHRS, YFSETQ. The CDR3 sequence is CASSLDPLGGFSYNEQFF. In DNA, the CDR3 is TGCGCCAGCAGCTTGGACCCTCTAGGCGGGTTCTCCTACAATGAGCAGTTCTTC.